Listed here are 20 T cell receptor beta chains from one sample, sequenced in a study of high-grade serous ovarian cancer treatment subgroups. Sequencing was performed with immunoSEQ multiplex PCR; in TCRdb, only in-frame clones are kept and a portion is missing. The repertoire includes almost 4,500 clones, roughly two thirds of them detected once, and approximately 12% sits in the top ten. Tumor tissue was taken before any definitive surgery or chemotherapy was given. Sequencing input: tumor tissue. Every receptor here comes from a human donor with high-grade serous ovarian cancer.

The rearrangement uses TRBV5-5 and TRBJ2-2, with 8 nucleotides matching TRBD2. V trimming: 6 bases; J trimming: 5 bases; junction bases outside the gene matches: 6. The CDR3 runs 14 residues. The germline CDR1 and CDR2 sequences are SGHKS and YYEKEE (reference sequence). The CDR3 sequence: CASKAGGWTGELFF. The CDR3 DNA is TGTGCCAGCAAGGCGGGGGGCTGGACCGGGGAGCTGTTTTTT.

The chain combines TRBV4-2 with TRBJ2-1, with D uncertain. Trimming shortened V by 5 bases and J by 9 bases, and 8 bases separated the two germline ends. CDR3 length: 11 residues. Germline CDR1 reads LGHNA; CDR2 reads YNFKEQ. The CDR3 is CASSLVGEQFF. As DNA, the CDR3 is TGTGCCAGCAGCTTGGTGGGTGAGCAGTTCTTC.

The genes are TRBV30 and TRBJ1-2; perhaps TRBD1 as D (5 bases). CDR1 is GTSNPN and CDR2 is SVGIG in the germline V gene (reference sequence). Between the trimmed V and J ends, which lost 5 bases and 7 bases, there was a span of 17 bases. The CDR3 contains 13 residues. The CDR3 sequence: CAWHPRGWGGYTF. The CDR3 DNA reads TGTGCCTGGCACCCAAGGGGATGGGGTGGCTACACCTTC. Full variable domain (outside the CDR3, taken from reference TRBV30 and TRBJ1-2): SQTIHQWPATLVQPVGSPLSLECTVEGTSNPNLYWYRQAAGRGLQLLFYSVGIGQISSEVPQNLSASRPQDRQFILSSKKLLLSDSGFYLCAWHPRGWGGYTFGSGTRLTVV.

V is TRBV19 and J is TRBJ1-2, with D possibly TRBD1 on 5 matching bases. Trimming pared 5 bases from V and 5 bases from J, leaving 9 bases between. Per germline, CDR1 LNHDA and CDR2 SQIVND (reference sequence). The CDR3 length is 12 residues. The chain's CDR3 is CASSEDSYGYTF. The CDR3 DNA follows: TGTGCCAGTAGTGAAGACAGTTATGGCTACACCTTC.

The rearrangement joins TRBV18 to TRBJ2-3; 12 positions agree with TRBD2. In germline, CDR1 is KGHSH, CDR2 LQKENI. The CDR3 consists of 18 residues. After removal of 1 base from V and 3 bases from J, the junction contained 8 bases not matched to a gene. CDR3 residues: CASSPRGPSGGGTDTQYF. CDR3 DNA: TGTGCCAGCTCACCACGCGGACCTAGCGGGGGGGGTACAGATACGCAGTATTTT. The complete variable domain, with remaining parts taken from reference TRBV18 and TRBJ2-3, reads NAGVMQNPRHLVRRRGQEARLRCSPMKGHSHVYWYRQLPEEGLKFMVYLQKENIIDESGMPKERFSAEFPKEGPSILRIQQVVRGDSAAYFCASSPRGPSGGGTDTQYFGPGTRLTVL.

This clone is labeled large (0.1 to 1%). The chain couples TRBV4-1 to TRBJ2-5; no clear D. In germline, CDR1 is MGHRA, CDR2 YSYEKL. This CDR3 has 14 amino acids. V was pared by 5 bases and J by 3 bases, with 13 bases between. The CDR3 region has the DNA TGCGCCAGCAGCGAAGGTTGGATAGAAGAGACCCAGTACTTC. As protein: CASSEGWIEETQYF.

Here the CDR3 reads CASSPIRANVLTF. CDR3 sequence (DNA): TGTGCCAGCAGCCCTATTAGGGCCAACGTCCTGACTTTC. The chain links TRBV27 to TRBJ2-6; no firm D call. V was trimmed by 6 bases and J by 5 bases, leaving 8 bases between them. The CDR3 contains 13 residues. Germline CDR1 reads MNHEY; CDR2 reads SMNVEV (reference sequence).

The rearrangement joins TRBV7-7 to TRBJ2-5; tentatively, D is TRBD2 (6 bases). Germline V gene data show CDR1 as SSHAT and CDR2 as FNYEAQ (reference sequence). There are 14 residues in the CDR3. The V end lost 3 bases, the J end lost 5 bases, and 13 bases lay between the germline ends. As DNA, the CDR3 is TGTGCCAGCAGCTTGGGTAGACGGGGGGAGACCCAGTACTTC. As protein: CASSLGRRGETQYF.

The chain combines TRBV15 with TRBJ2-6; no clear D gene. Per the germline V gene, CDR1 is LNHNV and CDR2 is YYDKDF (reference sequence). Trimming stripped 5 bases from V and 0 bases from J, with 14 bases between. The CDR3 loop spans 17 amino acids. For the CDR3, the DNA is TGTGCCACCAGCGGATCTCTGGGTTTCTCTGGGGCCAACGTCCTGACTTTC. This sequence encodes CATSGSLGFSGANVLTF.

The rearrangement joins TRBV6-1 to TRBJ2-7, with no clear D. Germline CDR1 MNHNS, CDR2 SASEGT. This CDR3 contains 12 residues. Trimming took 4 bases from V and 4 from J, leaving 8 bases between them. The DNA of the CDR3 is TGTGCCAGCAGTGGGGATCTATACGAGCAGTACGTC. This translates into CASSGDLYEQYV.

This clone was picked up one time. The chain links TRBV7-9 to TRBJ2-1; D uncertain. The germline gives CDR1 SEHNR, CDR2 FQNEAQ (reference sequence). With 1 base removed from V and 6 bases from J, the gap between germline ends came to 13 bases. This CDR3 comprises 15 residues. CDR3 bases: TGTGCCAGCAGCTTAGTGTCGGGTACGGGCAATGAGCAGTTCTTC. Translation gives CASSLVSGTGNEQFF. Based on the CDR3 plus reference TRBV7-9 and TRBJ2-1, the full variable domain is DTGVSQNPRHKITKRGQNVTFRCDPISEHNRLYWYRQTLGQGPEFLTYFQNEAQLEKSRLLSDRFSAERPKGSFSTLEIQRTEQGDSAMYLCASSLVSGTGNEQFFGPGTRLTVL.

The rearrangement links TRBV9 to TRBJ1-1; tentatively, D is TRBD1 (6 bases). The CDR3 length is 15 residues. Germline lookup yields CDR1 SGDLS and CDR2 YYNGEE. V was clipped by 5 bases and J by 4 bases, with 18 bases between them. The CDR3 sequence is CASSPYTQGFTEAFF. CDR3 in DNA: TGTGCCAGCAGTCCATATACGCAGGGGTTCACTGAAGCTTTCTTT. Combining the CDR3 with reference TRBV9 and TRBJ1-1 gives the whole variable domain DSGVTQTPKHLITATGQRVTLRCSPRSGDLSVYWYQQSLDQGLQFLIQYYNGEERAKGNILERFSAQQFPDLHSELNLSSLELGDSALYFCASSPYTQGFTEAFFGQGTRLTVV.

J is TRBJ1-6 and V is TRBV2; 8 positions match TRBD1. CDR1 and CDR2 from the germline V gene are SNHLY and FYNNEI. Unmatched junction bases numbered 8, after V lost 6 bases and J lost 10 bases. The CDR3 runs to 14 residues. The chain's CDR3 is CASRTGTGRSPLHF. The CDR3 nucleotides are TGTGCCAGCAGAACAGGGACAGGACGCTCACCCCTCCACTTT.

The chain is built from TRBV4-1 and TRBJ2-7, with D perhaps given as TRBD1 or TRBD2 (7 bases each). V lost 4 bases, J lost 3 bases, and 19 bases lay in between. CDR1 MGHRA and CDR2 YSYEKL come from the germline V gene. The CDR3 consists of 16 residues. The DNA of the CDR3 is TGCGCCAGCAGCCGAGTACAGGGGAGGGAGGGCTACGAGCAGTACTTC. This sequence encodes CASSRVQGREGYEQYF.

This clone was counted between two and nine times. This chain connects TRBV7-2 to TRBJ2-3, with D perhaps given as TRBD1 or TRBD2 (6 bases each). V lost 3 bases to trimming and J lost 2 bases, with 12 bases between them. This CDR3 contains 15 residues. Germline lookup yields CDR1 SGHTA and CDR2 FQGNSA. CDR3: CASSFRGPTTDTQYF. The CDR3 DNA follows: TGTGCCAGCAGCTTCCGGGGGCCGACCACAGATACGCAGTATTTT.

The J gene is TRBJ2-5, the V gene TRBV10-2; the D is unclear. From germline, CDR1 is WSHSY and CDR2 SAAADI. The CDR3 extends over 13 amino acids. V was clipped by 6 bases and J by 4 bases, with 12 bases between them. The CDR3 DNA is TGCGCCAGCAGCAACGGAGCCCGAGAGACCCAGTACTTC. Translating it yields CASSNGARETQYF.

This clone was recorded only once. The rearrangement joins TRBV7-3 to TRBJ2-1; 7 bases agree with TRBD1. The CDR3 runs to 16 residues. Germline CDR1 SGHTA, CDR2 FQGTGA. The V segment lost 3 bases and the J segment 1 base; nucleotides outside the gene matches: 6. CDR3 in amino acids: CASSLRPGQSYNEQFF. The CDR3 coding sequence is TGTGCCAGCAGCTTGCGACCGGGACAGTCCTACAATGAGCAGTTCTTC. Filled out from reference TRBV7-3 and TRBJ2-1, the complete variable domain reads GAGVSQTPSNKVTEKGKYVELRCDPISGHTALYWYRQSLGQGPEFLIYFQGTGAADDSGLPNDRFFAVRPEGSVSTLKIQRTERGDSAVYLCASSLRPGQSYNEQFFGPGTRLTVL.

The V gene is TRBV9, the J gene TRBJ1-1, with D tentatively TRBD1 (5 bases). Per germline, CDR1 SGDLS and CDR2 YYNGEE. The CDR3 contains 13 residues. V lost 3 bases and J lost 7, with 13 bases in between. The CDR3 DNA reads as TGTGCCAGCAGCGATTGGGGGGACCATGAAGCTTTCTTT. The encoded protein is CASSDWGDHEAFF. Full variable domain (missing parts from reference TRBV9 and TRBJ1-1): DSGVTQTPKHLITATGQRVTLRCSPRSGDLSVYWYQQSLDQGLQFLIQYYNGEERAKGNILERFSAQQFPDLHSELNLSSLELGDSALYFCASSDWGDHEAFFGQGTRLTVV.

This clone showed up just once. The chain is built from TRBV19 and TRBJ2-1; tentative D call: TRBD2 (7 bases). V dropped 8 bases and J dropped 6 bases, with 17 bases sitting between them. Germline lookup yields CDR1 LNHDA and CDR2 SQIVND (reference sequence). This CDR3 has 14 amino acids. CDR3 region: CASGRGGPPNEQFF. As DNA, the CDR3 is TGTGCCAGTGGGAGGGGGGGGCCCCCCAATGAGCAGTTCTTC. The full variable domain, its missing parts supplied by reference TRBV19 and TRBJ2-1, is DGGITQSPKYLFRKEGQNVTLSCEQNLNHDAMYWYRQDPGQGLRLIYYSQIVNDFQKGDIAEGYSVSREKKESFPLTVTSAQKNPTAFYLCASGRGGPPNEQFFGPGTRLTVL.

CDR3 loop: CASSYSTGVAFF. The CDR3 DNA reads as TGTGCCAGCAGTTACTCGACAGGGGTGGCTTTCTTT. The chain recombines TRBV6-5 with TRBJ1-1; 8 bases line up with TRBD1. The germline CDR1 and CDR2 sequences are MNHEY and SVGAGI. The CDR3 extends over 12 amino acids. Losses at the gene ends were 0 bases for V and 11 bases for J; bases not matched to a gene: 2.